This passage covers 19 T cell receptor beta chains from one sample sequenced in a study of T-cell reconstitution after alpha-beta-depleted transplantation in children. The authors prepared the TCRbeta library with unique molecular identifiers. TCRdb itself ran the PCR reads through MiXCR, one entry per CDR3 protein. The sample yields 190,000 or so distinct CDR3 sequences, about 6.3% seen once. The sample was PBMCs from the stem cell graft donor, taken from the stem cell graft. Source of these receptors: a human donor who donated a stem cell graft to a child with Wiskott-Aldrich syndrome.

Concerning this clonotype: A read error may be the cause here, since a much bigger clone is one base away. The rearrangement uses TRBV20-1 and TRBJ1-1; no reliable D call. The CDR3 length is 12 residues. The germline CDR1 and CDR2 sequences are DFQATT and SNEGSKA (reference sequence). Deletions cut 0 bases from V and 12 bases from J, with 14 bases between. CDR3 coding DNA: TGCAGTGCTAGAGATGGCTCCGAGGAATCTTTCTTT. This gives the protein CSARDGSEESFF.

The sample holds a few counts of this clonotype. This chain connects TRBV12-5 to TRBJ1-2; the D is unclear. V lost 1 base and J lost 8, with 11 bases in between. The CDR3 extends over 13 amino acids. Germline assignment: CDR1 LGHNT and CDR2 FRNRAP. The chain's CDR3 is CASGLGKSLGYTF. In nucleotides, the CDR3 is TGTGCTAGTGGTTTGGGAAAATCCCTGGGCTACACCTTC. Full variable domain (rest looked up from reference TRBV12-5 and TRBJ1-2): DARVTQTPRHKVTEMGQEVTMRCQPILGHNTVFWYRQTMMQGLELLAYFRNRAPLDDSGMPKDRFSAEMPDATLATLKIQPSEPRDSAVYFCASGLGKSLGYTFGSGTRLTVV.

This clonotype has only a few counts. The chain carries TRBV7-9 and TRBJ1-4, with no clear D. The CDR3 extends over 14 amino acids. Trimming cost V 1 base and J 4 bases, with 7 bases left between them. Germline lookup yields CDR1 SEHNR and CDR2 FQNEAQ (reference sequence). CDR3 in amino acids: CASSLERINEKLFF. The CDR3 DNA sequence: TGTGCCAGCAGCTTAGAAAGGATTAATGAAAAACTGTTTTTT.

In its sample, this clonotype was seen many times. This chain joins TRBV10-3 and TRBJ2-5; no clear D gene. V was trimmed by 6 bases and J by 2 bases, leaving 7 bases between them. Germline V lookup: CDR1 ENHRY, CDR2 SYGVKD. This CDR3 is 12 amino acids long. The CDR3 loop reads CAISVGQETQYF. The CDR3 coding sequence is TGTGCCATCAGCGTAGGTCAAGAGACCCAGTACTTC.

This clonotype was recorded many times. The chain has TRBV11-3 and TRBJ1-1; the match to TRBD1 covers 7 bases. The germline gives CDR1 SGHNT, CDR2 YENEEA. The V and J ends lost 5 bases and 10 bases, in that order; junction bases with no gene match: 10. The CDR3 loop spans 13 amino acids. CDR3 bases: TGTGCCAGCAGCCGACAGGGCTATATGTCAGCTTTCTTT. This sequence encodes CASSRQGYMSAFF.

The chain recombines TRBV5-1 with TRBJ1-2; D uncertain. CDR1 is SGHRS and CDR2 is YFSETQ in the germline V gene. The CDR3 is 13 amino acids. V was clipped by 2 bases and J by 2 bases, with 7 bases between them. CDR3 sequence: CASSFTENYGYTF. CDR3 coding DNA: TGCGCCAGCAGCTTTACAGAGAACTATGGCTACACCTTC.

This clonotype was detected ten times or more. CDR3 amino acids: CASSLRRGGNTGELFF. The CDR3 region has the DNA TGTGCCAGCAGCTTAAGGCGGGGCGGGAACACCGGGGAGCTGTTTTTT. V is TRBV7-2 and J is TRBJ2-2, with D possibly matching TRBD2 (6 bases). Germline lookup yields CDR1 SGHTA and CDR2 FQGNSA. This CDR3 has 16 residues. V gave up 2 bases and J gave up 1 base, with 11 bases separating them. Full variable domain (remainder filled in from reference TRBV7-2 and TRBJ2-2): GAGVSQSPSNKVTEKGKDVELRCDPISGHTALYWYRQSLGQGLEFLIYFQGNSAPDKSGLPSDRFSAERTGGSVSTLTIQRTQQEDSAVYLCASSLRRGGNTGELFFGEGSRLTVL.

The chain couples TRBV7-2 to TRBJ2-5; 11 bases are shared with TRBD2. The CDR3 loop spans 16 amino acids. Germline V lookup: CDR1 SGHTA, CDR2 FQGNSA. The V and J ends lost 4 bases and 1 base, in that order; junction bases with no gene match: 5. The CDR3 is CASSWLAGGIQETQYF. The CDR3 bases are TGTGCCAGCAGCTGGTTAGCGGGGGGGATCCAAGAGACCCAGTACTTC.

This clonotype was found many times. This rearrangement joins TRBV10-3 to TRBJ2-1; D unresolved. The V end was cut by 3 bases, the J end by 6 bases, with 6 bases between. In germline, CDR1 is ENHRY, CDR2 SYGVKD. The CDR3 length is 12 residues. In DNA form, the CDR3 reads TGTGCCATCAGTGACGGGTTCAATGAGCAGTTCTTC. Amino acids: CAISDGFNEQFF.

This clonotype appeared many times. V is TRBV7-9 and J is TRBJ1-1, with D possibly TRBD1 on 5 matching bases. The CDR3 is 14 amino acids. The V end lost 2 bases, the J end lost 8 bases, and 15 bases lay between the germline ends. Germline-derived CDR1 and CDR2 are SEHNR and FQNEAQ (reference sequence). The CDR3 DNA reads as TGTGCCAGCAGCTTAATGGAATCGGAGGGGGAAGCTTTCTTT. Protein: CASSLMESEGEAFF.

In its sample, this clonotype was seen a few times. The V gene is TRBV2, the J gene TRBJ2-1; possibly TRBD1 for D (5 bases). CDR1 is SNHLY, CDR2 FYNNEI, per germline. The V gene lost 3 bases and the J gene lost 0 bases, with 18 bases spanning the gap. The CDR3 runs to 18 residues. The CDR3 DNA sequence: TGTGCCAGCAGTGAGAAGGGGCCCAAGGTCAGCTCCTACAATGAGCAGTTCTTC. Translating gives CASSEKGPKVSSYNEQFF. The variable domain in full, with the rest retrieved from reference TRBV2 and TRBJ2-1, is EPEVTQTPSHQVTQMGQEVILRCVPISNHLYFYWYRQILGQKVEFLVSFYNNEISEKSEIFDDQFSVERPDGSNFTLKIRSTKLEDSAMYFCASSEKGPKVSSYNEQFFGPGTRLTVL.

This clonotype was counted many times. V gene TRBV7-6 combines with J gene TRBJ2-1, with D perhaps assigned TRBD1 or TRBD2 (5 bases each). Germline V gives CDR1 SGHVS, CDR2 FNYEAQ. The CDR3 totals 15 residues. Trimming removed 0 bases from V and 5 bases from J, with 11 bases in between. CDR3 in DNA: TGTGCCAGCAGCTTAGCCCCTAGCAGGGACAATGAGCAGTTCTTC. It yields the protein CASSLAPSRDNEQFF.

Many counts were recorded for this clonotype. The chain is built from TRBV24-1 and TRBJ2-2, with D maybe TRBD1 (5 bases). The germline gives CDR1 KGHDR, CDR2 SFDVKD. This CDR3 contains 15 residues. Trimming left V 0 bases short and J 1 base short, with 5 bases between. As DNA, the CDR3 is TGTGCCACCAGTGATTTGCAGGGGAACACCGGGGAGCTGTTTTTT. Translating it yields CATSDLQGNTGELFF.

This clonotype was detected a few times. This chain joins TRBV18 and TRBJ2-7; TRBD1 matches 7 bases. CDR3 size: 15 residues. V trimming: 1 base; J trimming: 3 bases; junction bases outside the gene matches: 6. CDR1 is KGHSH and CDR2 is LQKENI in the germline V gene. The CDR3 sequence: CASSPLEGQLYEQYF. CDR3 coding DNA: TGTGCCAGCTCACCACTCGAGGGACAGCTCTACGAGCAGTACTTC.

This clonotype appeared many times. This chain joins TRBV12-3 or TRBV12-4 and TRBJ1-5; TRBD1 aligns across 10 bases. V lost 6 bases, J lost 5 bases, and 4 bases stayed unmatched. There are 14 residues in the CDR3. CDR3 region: CASRQDRGDQPQHF. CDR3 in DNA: TGTGCCAGCAGGCAGGACAGGGGGGATCAGCCCCAGCATTTT.

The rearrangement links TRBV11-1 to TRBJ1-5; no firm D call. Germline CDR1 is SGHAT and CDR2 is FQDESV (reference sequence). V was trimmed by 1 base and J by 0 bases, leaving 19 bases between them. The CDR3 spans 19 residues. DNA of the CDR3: TGTGCCAGCAGCTTAGTGGAAGGATCCGGGAGATATAGCAATCAGCCCCAGCATTTT. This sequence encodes CASSLVEGSGRYSNQPQHF.

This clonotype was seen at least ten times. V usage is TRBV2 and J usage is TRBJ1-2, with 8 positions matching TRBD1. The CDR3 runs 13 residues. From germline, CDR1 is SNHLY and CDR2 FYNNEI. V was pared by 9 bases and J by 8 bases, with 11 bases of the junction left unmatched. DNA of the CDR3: TGTGCCAGAGGAGAGCAGGGGGCGAGGGGCTACACCTTC. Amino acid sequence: CARGEQGARGYTF.

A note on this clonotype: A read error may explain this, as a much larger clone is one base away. The CDR3 DNA follows: TGCGCCAGCAGCCCGCGGAACGATGGGGACTACGAGCAGTACTTC. It codes for CASSPRNDGDYEQYF. V usage is TRBV4-1 and J usage is TRBJ2-7; D not resolved. Germline CDR1 reads MGHRA; CDR2 reads YSYEKL. Trimming removed 4 bases from V and 3 bases from J, with 16 bases in between. The CDR3 has 15 residues.

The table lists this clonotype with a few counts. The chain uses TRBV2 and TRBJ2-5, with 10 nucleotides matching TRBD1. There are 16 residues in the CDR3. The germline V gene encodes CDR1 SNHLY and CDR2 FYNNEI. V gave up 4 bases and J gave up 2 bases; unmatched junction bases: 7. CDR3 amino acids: CASSADRGVRQETQYF. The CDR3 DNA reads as TGTGCCAGCAGTGCGGACAGGGGGGTAAGGCAAGAGACCCAGTACTTC.